Here is one T cell receptor (beta chain) with its context. No antigen is known for it. The CDR3 length is 14 residues. Germline loops: CDR1 MNHNS, CDR2 SASEGT. Trimming removed 3 bases at V and 10 bases at J, with 13 bases between. This sample was taken from a study of cytomegalovirus exposure and HLA in healthy donors. Study-level results: It was in a later analysis that TCR association rates were seen to vary by HLA locus, highest for DRB1 and lowest for HLA-C. Apparent HLA restriction characterized most CMV-associated TCR beta chains in a later analysis. Trimming of TCR beta V- and J-genes showed a link, identified in a later analysis, to a missense DCLRE1C variant. The Asian-associated ancestry cluster reportedly had fewer N-insertions than the approximately 670-donor mean in a later analysis.

Primers: 60 Vbeta forward and 13 Jbeta reverse. Produced via immunoSEQ multiplex PCR; TCRdb's table is partial and in-frame only. The sample contains about 110,000 clones, roughly 82% of which appear only once. The sample consisted of PBMCs. This receptor was identified in a woman in her 50s in good health and CMV-seropositive. V is TRBV6-1 and J is TRBJ1-6; D possibly corresponds to TRBD1 (6 bases). In nucleotides, the CDR3 is TGTGCCAGCAGTGACAGGGGAGAGGGATCACCCCTCCACTTT. Its translation: CASSDRGEGSPLHF.